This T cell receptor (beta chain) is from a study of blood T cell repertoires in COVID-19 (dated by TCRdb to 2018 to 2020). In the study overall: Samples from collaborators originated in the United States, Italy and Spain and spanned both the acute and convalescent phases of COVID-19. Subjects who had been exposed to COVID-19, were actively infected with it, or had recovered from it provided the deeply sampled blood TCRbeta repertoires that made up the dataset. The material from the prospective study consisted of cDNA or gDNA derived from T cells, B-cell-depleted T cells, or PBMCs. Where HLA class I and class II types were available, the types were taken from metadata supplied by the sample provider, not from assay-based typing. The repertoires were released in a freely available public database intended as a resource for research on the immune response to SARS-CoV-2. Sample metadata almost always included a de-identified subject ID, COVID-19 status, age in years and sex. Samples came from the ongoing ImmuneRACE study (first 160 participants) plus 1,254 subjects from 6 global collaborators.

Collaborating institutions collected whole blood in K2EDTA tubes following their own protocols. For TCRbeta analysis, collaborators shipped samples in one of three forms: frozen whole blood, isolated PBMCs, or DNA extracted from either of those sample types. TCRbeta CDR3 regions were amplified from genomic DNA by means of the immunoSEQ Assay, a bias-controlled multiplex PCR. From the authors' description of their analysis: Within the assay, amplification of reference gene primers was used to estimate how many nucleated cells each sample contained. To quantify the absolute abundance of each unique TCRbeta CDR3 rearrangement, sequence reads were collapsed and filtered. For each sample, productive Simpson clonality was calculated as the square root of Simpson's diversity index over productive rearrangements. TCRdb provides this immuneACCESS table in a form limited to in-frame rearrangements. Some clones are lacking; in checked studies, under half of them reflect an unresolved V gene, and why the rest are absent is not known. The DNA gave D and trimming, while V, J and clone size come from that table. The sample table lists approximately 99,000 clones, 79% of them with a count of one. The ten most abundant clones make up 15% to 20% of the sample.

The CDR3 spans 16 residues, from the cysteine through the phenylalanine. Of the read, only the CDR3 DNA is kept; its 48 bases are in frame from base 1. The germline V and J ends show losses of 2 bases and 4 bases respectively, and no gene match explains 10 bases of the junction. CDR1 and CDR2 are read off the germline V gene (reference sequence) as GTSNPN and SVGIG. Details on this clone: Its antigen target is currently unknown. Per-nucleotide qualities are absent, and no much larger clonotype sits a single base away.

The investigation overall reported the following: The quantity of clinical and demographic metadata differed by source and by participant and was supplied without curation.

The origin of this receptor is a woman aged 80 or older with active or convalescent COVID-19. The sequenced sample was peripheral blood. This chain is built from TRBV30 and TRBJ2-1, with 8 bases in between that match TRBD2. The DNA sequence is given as TGTGCCTGGAGTCCCTCCCGGACTAGCCGATACAATGAGCAGTTCTTC. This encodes CAWSPSRTSRYNEQFF.